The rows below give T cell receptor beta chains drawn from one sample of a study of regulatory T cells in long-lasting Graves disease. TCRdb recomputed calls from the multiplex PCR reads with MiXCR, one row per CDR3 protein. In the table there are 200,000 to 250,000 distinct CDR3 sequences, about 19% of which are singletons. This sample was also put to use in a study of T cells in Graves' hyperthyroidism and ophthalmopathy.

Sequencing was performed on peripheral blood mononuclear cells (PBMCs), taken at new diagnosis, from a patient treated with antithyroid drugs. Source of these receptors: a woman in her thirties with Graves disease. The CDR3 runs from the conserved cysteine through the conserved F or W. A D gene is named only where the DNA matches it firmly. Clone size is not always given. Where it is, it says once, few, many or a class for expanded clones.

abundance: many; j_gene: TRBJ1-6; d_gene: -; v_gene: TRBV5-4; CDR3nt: TGTGCCAGCAGCTTGGGACCCGGGTCGGGTTCACCCCTCCACTTT; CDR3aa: CASSLGPGSGSPLHF
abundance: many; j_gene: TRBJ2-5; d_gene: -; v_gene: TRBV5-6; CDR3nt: TGTGCCAGCAGCTTAGCGCCGGGCACCTGGGGCTTC; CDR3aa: CASSLAPGTWGF
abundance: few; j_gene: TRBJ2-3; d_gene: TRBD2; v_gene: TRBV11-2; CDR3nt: TGTGCCAGCAGTCCCGGGACTAGCAAGCGAGATACGCAGTATTTT; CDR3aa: CASSPGTSKRDTQYF
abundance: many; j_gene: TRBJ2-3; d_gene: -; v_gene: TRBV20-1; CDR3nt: TGCAGTGCTAGTGGGTGGGGAGCCACAGATACGCAGTATTTT; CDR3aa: CSASGWGATDTQYF
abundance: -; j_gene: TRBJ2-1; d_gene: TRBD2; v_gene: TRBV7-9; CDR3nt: TGTGCCAGCAGCCCCTCCGGGGGGGCCTCCTACAATGAGCAGTTCTTC; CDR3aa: CASSPSGGASYNEQFF
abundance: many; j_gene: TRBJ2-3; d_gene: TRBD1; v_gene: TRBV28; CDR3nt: TGTGCCAGCAGCACTAACAGGGGGGTCACAGATACGCAGTATTTT; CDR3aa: CASSTNRGVTDTQYF
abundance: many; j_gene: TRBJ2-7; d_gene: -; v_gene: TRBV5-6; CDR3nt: TGTGCCAGCAGCCGCAGGGGCGGATACTACGAGCAGTACTTC; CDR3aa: CASSRRGGYYEQYF
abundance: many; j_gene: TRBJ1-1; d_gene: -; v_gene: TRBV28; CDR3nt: TGTGCCAGCGTTGGGGGAGGAATTGGGGACACTGAAGCTTTCTTT; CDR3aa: CASVGGGIGDTEAFF
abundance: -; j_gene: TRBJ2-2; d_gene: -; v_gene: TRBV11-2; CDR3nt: TGTGCCAGCAGCACTCGAACTGGAGCGACCCCCGGGGAGCTGTGTTTT; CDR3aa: CASSTRTGATPGELCF
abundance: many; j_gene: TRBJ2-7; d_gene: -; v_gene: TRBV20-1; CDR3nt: TGCAGTGCTAGAGATAGGTTAAAGTACTCCTACGAGCAGTACTTC; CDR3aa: CSARDRLKYSYEQYF
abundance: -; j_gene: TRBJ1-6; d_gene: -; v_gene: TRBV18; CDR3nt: TGTGCCAGCTCACCGAAATCAGATTCACCCCTCCACTTT; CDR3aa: CASSPKSDSPLHF
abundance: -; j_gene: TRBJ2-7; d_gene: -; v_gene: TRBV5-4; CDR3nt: TGTGCCAGCAGCTTGGCGGTCAGCGACTACGAGCAGTACTTC; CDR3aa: CASSLAVSDYEQYF
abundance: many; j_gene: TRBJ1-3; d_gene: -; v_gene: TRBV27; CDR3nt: TGTGCCAGCCTCGTCCCCCGGGACGGCATTCAGGAAAGGCCCTCGGGCTCTGGAAACACCATATATTTT; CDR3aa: CASLVPRDGIQERPSGSGNTIYF
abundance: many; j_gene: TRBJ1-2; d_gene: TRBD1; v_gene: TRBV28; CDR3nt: TGTGCCAGCAGTTTTTACAGCACGGGACAGGGGGCTGGGGACTATGGCTACACCTTC; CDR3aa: CASSFYSTGQGAGDYGYTF
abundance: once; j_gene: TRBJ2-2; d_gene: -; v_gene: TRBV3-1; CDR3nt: TGTGCCAGCAGCCAAGAACAGGCAACCGTGGACACCGGGGAGCTGTTTTTT; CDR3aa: CASSQEQATVDTGELFF
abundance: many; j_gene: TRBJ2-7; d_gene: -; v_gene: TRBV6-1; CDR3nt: TGTGCCAGTGGGAATATAGGCGAGCAGTACTTC; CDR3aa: CASGNIGEQYF
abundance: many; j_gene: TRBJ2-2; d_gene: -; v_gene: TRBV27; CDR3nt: TGTGCCAGCAGTTTCCTCGGGCAGGGGAACACCGGGGAGCTGTTTTTT; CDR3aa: CASSFLGQGNTGELFF
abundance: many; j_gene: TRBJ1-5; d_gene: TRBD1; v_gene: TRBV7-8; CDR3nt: TGTGCCAGCAGCTTAGCCAACAGGGGTTTGGATCAGCCCCAGCATTTT; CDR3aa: CASSLANRGLDQPQHF
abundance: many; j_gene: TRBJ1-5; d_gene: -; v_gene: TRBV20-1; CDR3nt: TGCAGTGCGGCCCCGGCGGAAATCAATCAGCCCCAGCATTTT; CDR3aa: CSAAPAEINQPQHF
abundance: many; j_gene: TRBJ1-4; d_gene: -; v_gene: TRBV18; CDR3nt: TGTGCCAGCTCACCACGGCAGGTAGATAATGAAAAACTGTTTTTT; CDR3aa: CASSPRQVDNEKLFF
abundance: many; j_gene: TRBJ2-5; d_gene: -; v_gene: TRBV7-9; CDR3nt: TGTGCCAGCAGTGACCGGGACAACCAAGAGACCCAGTACTTC; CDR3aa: CASSDRDNQETQYF
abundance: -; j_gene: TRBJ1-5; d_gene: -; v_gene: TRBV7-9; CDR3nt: TGTGCCAGCAGCCAACTTGGGGAGAATCAGCCCCAGCATTTT; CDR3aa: CASSQLGENQPQHF
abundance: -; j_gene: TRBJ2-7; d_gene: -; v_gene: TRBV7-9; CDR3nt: TGTGCCAGCAGCTCCCCGGTGGGCCCTGACTACGAGCAGTACTTC; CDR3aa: CASSSPVGPDYEQYF
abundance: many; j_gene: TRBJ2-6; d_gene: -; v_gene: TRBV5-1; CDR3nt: TGCGCCAGCAGCAATATAATGGGACGGCCCTCTGGGGCCAACGTCCTGACTTTC; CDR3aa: CASSNIMGRPSGANVLTF
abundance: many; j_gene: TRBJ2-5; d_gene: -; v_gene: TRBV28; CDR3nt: TGTGCCAGCACCTTGGGCGGGGTTAGTCTAAAGACCCAGTACTTC; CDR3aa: CASTLGGVSLKTQYF
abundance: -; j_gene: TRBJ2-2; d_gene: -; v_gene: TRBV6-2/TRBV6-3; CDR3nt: TGTGCCAGCACCGACCCGGGGGGCCACACCGGGGAGCTGTTTTTT; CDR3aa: CASTDPGGHTGELFF
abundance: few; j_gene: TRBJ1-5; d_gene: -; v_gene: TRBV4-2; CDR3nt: TGTGCCAGCAGCCTCGGGGCAGGGGATACTCAGCCCCAGCATTTT; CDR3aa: CASSLGAGDTQPQHF